A single sample gave rise to the 28 T cell receptor beta chains below, sequenced in a study of shared clonotypes between healthy human individuals. Profiled with immunoSEQ multiplex PCR; TCRdb holds only in-frame clones, not every one. The profile covers roughly 1,500,000 clones, with under 99% appearing a single time and about 0.45% taken by the ten largest. Sequences were obtained from naive CD4+ T cells sorted from blood. Subset reported: CD45RA+ positively selected. Receptor source: a man in his thirties or forties in good health.

This clone was detected once. The chain uses TRBV29-1 and TRBJ2-3, with a weak D call TRBD2 (5 bases). CDR3 size: 13 residues. Germline V gene lookup returns CDR1 SQVTM and CDR2 ANQGSEA. V shed 4 bases and J shed 1 base, with 9 bases lying between them. The CDR3 DNA is TGCAGCGTTGTTAACGGGGGCACAGATACGCAGTATTTT. Its protein is CSVVNGGTDTQYF.

The chain carries TRBV5-1 and TRBJ1-1; 8 positions agree with TRBD1. The CDR3 runs to 18 residues. Germline V gene data show CDR1 as SGHRS and CDR2 as YFSETQ. Germline trimming cut 0 bases from V and 1 base from J; bases unmatched to any gene: 11. The CDR3 DNA is TGCGCCAGCAGCTTGGCCGTGAGACAGGGGCTACAGAACACTGAAGCTTTCTTT. Translation: CASSLAVRQGLQNTEAFF.

The chain carries TRBV5-1 and TRBJ2-7, with 8 bases fitting TRBD2. The CDR3 totals 15 residues. V gave up 3 bases and J gave up 1 base; unmatched junction bases: 6. Germline CDR1 is SGHRS and CDR2 is YFSETQ. CDR3 in amino acids: CASSYGLAKSYEQYF. CDR3 DNA: TGCGCCAGCAGCTATGGACTAGCAAAGTCCTACGAGCAGTACTTC.

In the case of this clone: Other nucleotide sequences from this sample produce the same CDR3. The rearrangement uses TRBV2 and TRBJ1-5, with a weak D call TRBD1 (5 bases). CDR3 length: 12 residues. The germline CDR1 and CDR2 sequences are SNHLY and FYNNEI. V lost 8 bases, J lost 1 base, and 6 bases lay in between. The CDR3 DNA follows: TGTGCCAGCGGGGACAGCAATCAGCCCCAGCATTTT. It codes for CASGDSNQPQHF.

The chain carries TRBV6-5 and TRBJ1-5; tentative D call: TRBD1 (6 bases). The CDR3 covers 14 residues. In germline, CDR1 is MNHEY, CDR2 SVGAGI. The V and J ends lost 2 bases and 8 bases respectively, with 13 bases between them. In DNA, the CDR3 is TGTGCCAGCAGTTACGAACAGGGCATAAAGCCCCAGCATTTT. Encoded protein: CASSYEQGIKPQHF.

V usage is TRBV29-1 and J usage is TRBJ2-7; TRBD1 is a possible D gene (6 bases). Germline loops: CDR1 SQVTM, CDR2 ANQGSEA. There are 10 residues in the CDR3. V lost 6 bases, J lost 10 bases, and 13 bases lay in between. The CDR3 DNA reads TGCAGCGTAGGGACACCAACCCAGTACTTC. Protein sequence: CSVGTPTQYF.

The J gene is TRBJ2-7, the V gene TRBV11-2, with D perhaps given as TRBD1 or TRBD2 (5 bases each). Germline loops: CDR1 SGHAT, CDR2 FQNNGV. The V end lost 5 bases, the J end lost 2 bases, and 19 bases lay between the germline ends. The CDR3 loop spans 16 amino acids. The CDR3 coding sequence is TGTGCCAGCAGCACACGTCCGGGACCAGGCCCCTACGAGCAGTACTTC. Translating gives CASSTRPGPGPYEQYF.

The V gene is TRBV19, the J gene TRBJ1-5, with D maybe TRBD1 (6 bases). The V end was cut by 0 bases, the J end by 3 bases, with 18 bases between. The CDR3 sequence is 18 residues long. Germline assignment: CDR1 LNHDA and CDR2 SQIVND (reference sequence). This chain's CDR3 is CASSIDPRLGGDNQPQHF. The CDR3 bases are TGTGCCAGTAGTATAGATCCCCGGTTAGGGGGAGACAATCAGCCCCAGCATTTT.

The chain combines TRBV29-1 with TRBJ2-3; D may be TRBD1 (5 bases). The V gene lost 4 bases and the J gene lost 5 bases, with 13 bases spanning the gap. CDR1 SQVTM and CDR2 ANQGSEA come from the germline V gene. This CDR3 region has 13 residues. CDR3 nucleotides: TGCAGCGTTGTGGGCAGGGTGGTAGATACGCAGTATTTT. This translates into CSVVGRVVDTQYF.

This clone was observed once. The chain couples TRBV9 to TRBJ2-1, with a possible D match to TRBD1 (5 bases). Trimming left V 0 bases short and J 0 bases short, with 10 bases between. Per germline, CDR1 SGDLS and CDR2 YYNGEE. CDR3 length equals 16 residues. The CDR3 is CASSVEIRGSYNEQFF. CDR3 bases: TGTGCCAGCAGCGTAGAAATTAGGGGCTCCTACAATGAGCAGTTCTTC.

The chain has TRBV6-5 and TRBJ2-3, with D perhaps matching TRBD1 (6 bases). Germline-derived CDR1 and CDR2 are MNHEY and SVGAGI. There are 13 residues in the CDR3. V was pared by 7 bases and J by 8 bases, with 16 bases between. The CDR3 nucleotides read TGTGCCAGCACCATACTGGGGGCGAGTACGCAGTATTTT. Its protein product is CASTILGASTQYF.

About this clone itself: The sample holds other DNA sequences that translate to the same CDR3. The chain has TRBV20-1 and TRBJ2-7, with no clear D. V gave up 3 bases and J gave up 5 bases, with 8 bases separating them. The V gene's germline CDR1 is DFQATT and CDR2 SNEGSKA (reference sequence). The CDR3 runs to 11 residues. The CDR3 DNA reads TGCAGTGCTAGTCTGGGCGACGAGCAGTACTTC. Amino acid sequence: CSASLGDEQYF.

The chain couples TRBV7-8 to TRBJ2-1; TRBD2 might be the D (6 bases). The CDR3 is 15 amino acids. CDR1 and CDR2 from the germline V gene are SGHVS and FQNEAQ. Trimming cost V 5 bases and J 0 bases, with 11 bases left between them. CDR3 sequence reads: CASSLLEGSYNEQFF. The CDR3 nucleotides read TGTGCCAGCAGCCTCCTGGAGGGCTCCTACAATGAGCAGTTCTTC.

This clone was found once. This rearrangement joins TRBV11-2 to TRBJ2-1, with D possibly being TRBD1 or TRBD2 (6 bases each). The germline gives CDR1 SGHAT, CDR2 FQNNGV. Trimming shortened V by 7 bases and J by 0 bases, and 22 bases separated the two germline ends. CDR3 size: 18 residues. CDR3 loop: CASTQLGGTQSSYNEQFF. In DNA, the CDR3 is TGTGCCAGCACCCAACTAGGGGGGACCCAATCCTCCTACAATGAGCAGTTCTTC.

The chain employs TRBV11-2 and TRBJ2-7; no definite D call. The CDR3 totals 16 residues. CDR1 and CDR2 from the germline V gene are SGHAT and FQNNGV. Trimming removed 7 bases from V and 0 bases from J, with 19 bases in between. The CDR3 loop is CASKNNPTSSSYEQYF. The DNA for the CDR3 is TGTGCCAGCAAAAATAACCCTACTTCTAGCTCCTACGAGCAGTACTTC.

The chain uses TRBV25-1 and TRBJ2-4; D may be TRBD1 (6 bases). Germline-derived CDR1 and CDR2 are MGHDK and SYGVNS. This CDR3 spans 14 amino acids. The V gene lost 4 bases and the J gene lost 2 bases, with 9 bases spanning the gap. Here the CDR3 DNA reads TGTGCCAGCAGTGTTGGGGGCTCCAAAAACATTCAGTACTTC. Its protein product is CASSVGGSKNIQYF.

The rearrangement links TRBV28 to TRBJ1-1; possibly TRBD1 for D (6 bases). This CDR3 is 15 amino acids long. Germline loops: CDR1 MDHEN, CDR2 SYDVKM. Trimming removed 5 bases at V and 5 bases at J, with 18 bases between. In nucleotides, the CDR3 is TGTGCCAGCAGTAGGGTAACAGGGAGAGGAACTGAAGCTTTCTTT. Translated, it gives CASSRVTGRGTEAFF.

The gene calls are TRBV10-3 and TRBJ1-1; possible D gene TRBD1, 6 bases. With 6 bases removed from V and 4 bases from J, the gap between germline ends came to 15 bases. The CDR3 loop spans 14 amino acids. Germline V CDR1 and CDR2: ENHRY, SYGVKD. In DNA, the CDR3 is TGTGCCATCAGCAAACAGGGTGGGAGCACTGAAGCTTTCTTT. It specifies CAISKQGGSTEAFF.

V is TRBV5-6 and J is TRBJ1-4; unclear D gene. CDR1 and CDR2 (germline): SGHDT, YYEEEE. The ends were cut back, 3 bases at V and 4 bases at J, with 13 bases in the middle. There are 15 residues in the CDR3. The DNA of the CDR3 is TGTGCCAGCAGCTCTGGACTGCGTAGTAATGAAAAACTGTTTTTT. Protein: CASSSGLRSNEKLFF.

This clone showed up just once. J is TRBJ2-7 and V is TRBV10-2; TRBD1 is a possible D gene (5 bases). CDR1 is WSHSY and CDR2 is SAAADI in the germline V gene. The V end was cut by 6 bases, the J end by 2 bases, with 11 bases between. There are 13 residues in the CDR3. CDR3 in amino acids: CASSQGPPYEQYF. The CDR3 DNA reads as TGCGCCAGCAGCCAGGGTCCCCCCTACGAGCAGTACTTC.

The V and J genes are TRBV27 and TRBJ2-1; D perhaps matches TRBD2 (6 bases). Trimming removed 5 bases at V and 2 bases at J, with 16 bases between. In germline, CDR1 is MNHEY, CDR2 SMNVEV (reference sequence). This CDR3 has 16 residues. The CDR3 DNA is TGTGCCAGCAGTGCCCGAGGCGGGGTGCCCTACAATGAGCAGTTCTTC. Protein: CASSARGGVPYNEQFF.

This rearrangement joins TRBV5-4 to TRBJ1-1, with no clear D. Trimming removed 0 bases from V and 0 bases from J, with 15 bases in between. The CDR3 is 17 amino acids. Germline CDR1 reads SGHNT; CDR2 reads YYREEE (reference sequence). The CDR3 here is CASSLGVGSVMNTEAFF. The DNA of the CDR3 is TGTGCCAGCAGCTTGGGGGTGGGTTCCGTCATGAACACTGAAGCTTTCTTT.

The chain links TRBV19 to TRBJ2-1, with D perhaps TRBD1 or TRBD2 (6 bases each). V lost 3 bases, J lost 4 bases, and 16 bases lay in between. Germline CDR1 reads LNHDA; CDR2 reads SQIVND (reference sequence). This CDR3 spans 16 amino acids. This CDR3 reads CASSMGRGRTYNEQFF. DNA of the CDR3: TGTGCCAGTAGTATGGGCCGGGGGCGCACATACAATGAGCAGTTCTTC.

The chain recombines TRBV2 with TRBJ1-5; D gene unclear. Germline V gene data show CDR1 as SNHLY and CDR2 as FYNNEI. V shed 4 bases and J shed 5 bases, with 18 bases lying between them. The CDR3 loop spans 16 amino acids. In DNA form, the CDR3 reads TGTGCCAGCAGTGCACAGAGGCCGACCTCGGATCAGCCCCAGCATTTT. Amino acid sequence: CASSAQRPTSDQPQHF.

Notes on this clone: A read error may produce the germline difference seen at one junction end. This specimen includes other DNA sequences encoding the same CDR3. This chain joins TRBV2 and TRBJ1-5, with TRBD1 matching over 11 bases. Germline CDR1 is SNHLY and CDR2 is FYNNEI. This CDR3 has 14 amino acids. The CDR3: CASSEGTGGQPQHF. CDR3 DNA: TGTGCCAGCAGCGAAGGGACAGGGGGTCAGCCCCAGCATTTT.

The rearrangement links TRBV10-1 to TRBJ2-1; 8 bases are shared with TRBD1. J was trimmed by 2 bases and V by 2 bases; bases with no gene match: 5. This CDR3 contains 16 residues. Germline V CDR1 and CDR2: WNHNN, SYGVQD (reference sequence). In DNA, the CDR3 is TGCGCCAGCAGTGAGACTGACAGGGGAACCTACAATGAGCAGTTCTTC. Its protein is CASSETDRGTYNEQFF.

Note on this clone: Other DNA sequences in the sample encode the same CDR3. V gene TRBV5-1 combines with J gene TRBJ2-1, with D maybe TRBD1 (6 bases). The CDR3 spans 15 residues. Germline CDR1 SGHRS, CDR2 YFSETQ. The germline V and J ends were trimmed by 1 base and 0 bases, with 8 bases remaining between them. The CDR3 sequence: CASSLTGSSYNEQFF. The CDR3 bases are TGCGCCAGCAGCTTGACAGGGAGCTCCTACAATGAGCAGTTCTTC.

The chain is built from TRBV4-2 and TRBJ2-7; no clear D. Deletions cut 0 bases from V and 10 bases from J, with 10 bases between. The length of the CDR3 is 12 residues. Germline V gives CDR1 LGHNA, CDR2 YNFKEQ. The CDR3 protein is CASSQDYLDQYF. The CDR3 nucleotides are TGTGCCAGCAGCCAAGATTACCTAGATCAGTACTTC.